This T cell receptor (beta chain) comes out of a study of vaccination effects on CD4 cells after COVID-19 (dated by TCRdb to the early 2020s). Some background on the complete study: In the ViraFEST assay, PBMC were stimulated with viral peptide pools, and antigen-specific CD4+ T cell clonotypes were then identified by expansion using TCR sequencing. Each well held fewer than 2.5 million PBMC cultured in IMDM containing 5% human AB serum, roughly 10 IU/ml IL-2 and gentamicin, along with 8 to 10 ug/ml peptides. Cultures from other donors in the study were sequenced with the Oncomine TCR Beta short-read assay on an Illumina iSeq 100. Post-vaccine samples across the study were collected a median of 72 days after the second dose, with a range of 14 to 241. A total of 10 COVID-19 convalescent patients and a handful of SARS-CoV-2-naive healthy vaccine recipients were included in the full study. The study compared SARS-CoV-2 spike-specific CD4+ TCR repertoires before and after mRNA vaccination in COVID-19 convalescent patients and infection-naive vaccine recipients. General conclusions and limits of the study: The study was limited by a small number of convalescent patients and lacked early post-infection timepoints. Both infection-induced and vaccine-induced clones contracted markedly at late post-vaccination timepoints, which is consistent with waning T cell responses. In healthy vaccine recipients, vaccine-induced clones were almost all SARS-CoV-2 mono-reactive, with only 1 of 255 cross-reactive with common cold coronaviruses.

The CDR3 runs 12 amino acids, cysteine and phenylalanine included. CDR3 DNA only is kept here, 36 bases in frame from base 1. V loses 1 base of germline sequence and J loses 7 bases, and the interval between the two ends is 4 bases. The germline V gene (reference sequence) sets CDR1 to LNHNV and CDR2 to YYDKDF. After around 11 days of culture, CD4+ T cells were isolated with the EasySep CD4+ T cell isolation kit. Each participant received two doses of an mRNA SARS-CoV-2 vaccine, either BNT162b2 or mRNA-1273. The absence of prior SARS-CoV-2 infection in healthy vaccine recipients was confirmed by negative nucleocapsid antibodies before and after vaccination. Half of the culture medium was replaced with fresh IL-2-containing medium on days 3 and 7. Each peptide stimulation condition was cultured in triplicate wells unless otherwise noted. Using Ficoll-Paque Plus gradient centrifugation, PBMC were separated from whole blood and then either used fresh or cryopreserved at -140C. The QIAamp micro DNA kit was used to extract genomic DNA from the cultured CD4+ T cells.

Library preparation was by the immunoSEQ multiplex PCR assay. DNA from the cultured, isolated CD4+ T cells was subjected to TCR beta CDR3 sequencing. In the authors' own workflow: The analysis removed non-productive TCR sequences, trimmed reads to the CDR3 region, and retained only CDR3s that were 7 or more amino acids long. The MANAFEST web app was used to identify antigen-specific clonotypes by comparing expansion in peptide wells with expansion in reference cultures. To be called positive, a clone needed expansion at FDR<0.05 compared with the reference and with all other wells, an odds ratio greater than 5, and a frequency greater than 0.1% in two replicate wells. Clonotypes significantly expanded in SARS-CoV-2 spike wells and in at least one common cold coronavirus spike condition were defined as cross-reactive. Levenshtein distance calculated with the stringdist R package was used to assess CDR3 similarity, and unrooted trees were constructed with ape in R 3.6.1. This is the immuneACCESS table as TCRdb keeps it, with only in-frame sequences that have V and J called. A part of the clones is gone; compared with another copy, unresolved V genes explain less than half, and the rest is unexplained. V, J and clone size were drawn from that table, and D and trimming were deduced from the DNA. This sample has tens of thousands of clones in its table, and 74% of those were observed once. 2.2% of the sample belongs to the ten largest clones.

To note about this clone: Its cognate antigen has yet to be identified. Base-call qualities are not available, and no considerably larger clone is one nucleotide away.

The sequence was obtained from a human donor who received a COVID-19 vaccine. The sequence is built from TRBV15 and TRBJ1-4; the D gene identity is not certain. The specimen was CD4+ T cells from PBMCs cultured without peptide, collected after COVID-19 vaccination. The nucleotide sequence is TGTGCCACCAGCAGAGGAGGTGAAAAACTGTTTTTT. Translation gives CATSRGGEKLFF.